This T cell receptor beta chain was captured by sequencing in a study of CXCR3-negative and CXCR3-positive naive CD8 T cells. Notes on the study in general: Higher TRB CDR3 hydrophobicity marked CXCR3-positive naive cells relative to CXCR3-negative naive cells.

Germline loops: CDR1 GTSNPN, CDR2 SVGIG (reference sequence). The CDR3 covers 14 residues. For this clonotype: The target antigen is unknown.

It was by 5' RACE with UMI labels that the TRB cDNA libraries were prepared. TCRdb processed the 5' RACE reads again and assigns one entry to each CDR3 protein, with no DNA. The sample yields about 110,000 distinct CDR3 sequences, of which the top ten take up over 0.35%. The chain combines TRBV30 with TRBJ2-1; the D call from TCRdb, TRBD2, cannot be confirmed without DNA. The source is a human donor in good health. Some clones in this sample may be carry-over from other donors' samples. Source material: naive CXCR3+ CD8+ T cells from blood. Regarding subset: CD45RO-CCR7+CD27+CD95- naive CD8+ T cells expressing CXCR3 (TNR3+). Here the CDR3 reads CAWSVGGSWNEQFF.